A selection of T cell receptor beta chains follows, all from one sample in a study of shared clonotypes between healthy human individuals. The protocol was immunoSEQ multiplex PCR, while the TCRdb copy is restricted to in-frame clones and leaves out a portion. There are more than 600,000 clones in the sample; 92% occur only once, and roughly 22% lies in the top ten. The sequenced material came from naive CD8+ T cells sorted from blood. All receptors derive from a man aged 25 to 45 in good health. CDR3s include the opening cysteine and the closing phenylalanine or tryptophan. Each record gives: CDR3 DNA, CDR3 protein, clone size, J gene, D gene, V gene. D genes are given only for firm matches. Not every row has a clone size; where given, it reads once, few, many or a size class.

TGCGCCAGCAGCCCCCCAGGGGGGACTGAAGCTTTCTTT CASSPPGGTEAFF once TRBJ1-1 TRBD1 TRBV5-1
TGCGCCAGCAGCCAGATAGCGGGATCCAGGGATGAGCAGTTCTTC CASSQIAGSRDEQFF . TRBJ2-1 TRBD2 TRBV4-3
TGTGCCAGCAGTTACTCCATCAATCAGCCCCAGCATTTT CASSYSINQPQHF . TRBJ1-5 . TRBV6-5
TGTGCCAGCAGCTTCCTCCCTAGCGGGAACGGTGAGCAGTTCTTC CASSFLPSGNGEQFF . TRBJ2-1 TRBD2 TRBV7-3
TGCAGCGTTGAGTGGACAGTGCGGGACCACTACGACAATGAGCAGTTCTTC CSVEWTVRDHYDNEQFF once TRBJ2-1 . TRBV29-1
TGTGCCAGCAGGGAGGGTAGCTCCTACGAGCAGTACTTC CASREGSSYEQYF . TRBJ2-7 . TRBV14
TGCGCCAGCAGCCAAGACACCACTGTGGTCGCCTACGAGCAGTACTTC CASSQDTTVVAYEQYF . TRBJ2-7 . TRBV4-1
TGTGCCAGCAGCTTAGCCTCCGGGACAGGGGGTAGATATGAGCAGTTCTTC CASSLASGTGGRYEQFF . TRBJ2-1 TRBD1 TRBV7-9
TGTGCCTGGAGCGGGCCCTCCTACGAGCAGTACTTC CAWSGPSYEQYF . TRBJ2-7 . TRBV30
TGTGCCAGCAGCTTAGCGCAGACAGGGTTTAGCTCCTACGAGCAGTACTTC CASSLAQTGFSSYEQYF . TRBJ2-7 TRBD1 TRBV7-9
TGCAGCGTTGTAGAGGGCCGAGTTTTCGATACGCAGTATTTT CSVVEGRVFDTQYF . TRBJ2-3 . TRBV29-1
TGTGCCAGCAGCTCAGGGGGGACAGAGCAGTTCTTC CASSSGGTEQFF . TRBJ2-1 . TRBV27
TGTGCCAGCAGTGTGGGTCCGGGCTACGAGCAGTACTTC CASSVGPGYEQYF few TRBJ2-7 . TRBV2
TGTGCCAGCAGTTCAGGACTAGCGGGAGGGCCTTCCTACGAGCAGTACTTC CASSSGLAGGPSYEQYF . TRBJ2-7 TRBD2 TRBV27
TGTGCCAGCAGCTTAATCAGTAGCTCCTACAATGAGCAGTTCTTC CASSLISSSYNEQFF . TRBJ2-1 . TRBV7-9
TGTGCCAGCAGTATGGGGGACGGGTTCGCCTCTGGAAACACCATATATTTT CASSMGDGFASGNTIYF . TRBJ1-3 . TRBV25-1
TGCGCCAGCAGCCCTCTCCAGCTTAGCTCCTACAATGAGCAGTTCTTC CASSPLQLSSYNEQFF . TRBJ2-1 . TRBV4-1
TGCAGCGTTACCACGGGACAGGGGCATCAGCCCCAGCATTTT CSVTTGQGHQPQHF . TRBJ1-5 TRBD1 TRBV29-1
TGTGCCAGCTCGGGGGGGTCCTACAATGAGCAGTTCTTC CASSGGSYNEQFF . TRBJ2-1 TRBD2 TRBV18
TGTGCCAGCAGCTTAGAGCTGACCAATGAGCAGTTCTTC CASSLELTNEQFF . TRBJ2-1 . TRBV7-6
TGTGCCAGCAGCGGACCAACTGAAGCTTTCTTT CASSGPTEAFF . TRBJ1-1 . TRBV5-4
TGTGCCAGCAGCTTAGATGGAGGCAGGCCTTTCTACAATGAGCAGTTCTTC CASSLDGGRPFYNEQFF . TRBJ2-1 . TRBV11-2
TGTGCCAGTAGAACTTTGGTAATTGGCAATCAGCCCCAGCATTTT CASRTLVIGNQPQHF . TRBJ1-5 . TRBV19
TGTGCCAGCAGTTACTCGCAAGGATCCCAGTACTTC CASSYSQGSQYF . TRBJ2-5 . TRBV6-5
TGTGCCAGCAGTACCGGACAGGGGTCGAGCTCCTACAATGAGCAGTTCTTC CASSTGQGSSSYNEQFF . TRBJ2-1 TRBD1 TRBV28
TGTGCCAGCAGCTTGGGGGGACTAGATGCCAATGAGCAGTTCTTC CASSLGGLDANEQFF . TRBJ2-1 TRBD2 TRBV5-4
TGTGCCAGCAGTGAACCCAGGTCGTGGTATGGCTACACCTTC CASSEPRSWYGYTF . TRBJ1-2 . TRBV2
TGTGCCAGCACCTTTACCGGAGCCAACTCCTACGAGCAGTACTTC CASTFTGANSYEQYF . TRBJ2-7 . TRBV7-9
TGCGCCAGCAGCCAAATAGACAGGGGCCCCTACGAGCAGTACTTC CASSQIDRGPYEQYF . TRBJ2-7 TRBD1 TRBV4-1
TGTGCCACCAGCAGAACTCGGGGTAATGAGCAGTTCTTC CATSRTRGNEQFF . TRBJ2-1 . TRBV15
TGTGCCAGCAGCTTCCTCGGGGGCGGTGAAAAACTGTTTTTT CASSFLGGGEKLFF . TRBJ1-4 . TRBV5-4
TGTGCCAGCAGCTTGGACCTGACTCCTGCCTCCTACAATGAGCAGTTCTTC CASSLDLTPASYNEQFF . TRBJ2-1 . TRBV7-9
TGTGCCAGCAGCTTAGCAGGGTTTGGGATGAACACTGAAGCTTTCTTT CASSLAGFGMNTEAFF . TRBJ1-1 . TRBV13
TGTGCCAGTAGTATAGGACTGGCACGCACTGAAGCTTTCTTT CASSIGLARTEAFF . TRBJ1-1 . TRBV19
TGCGCCAGCAGCGAGACCGGGGAGGGCAGCTCCTACGAGCAGTACTTC CASSETGEGSSYEQYF . TRBJ2-7 TRBD2 TRBV5-1
TGTGCCAGCAGGTACAGGGGGATGGGGACCCCAACTAATGAAAAACTGTTTTTT CASRYRGMGTPTNEKLFF . TRBJ1-4 TRBD1 TRBV28
TGTGCCAGCAGTTCTGGGGACATTGGATTCTATGGCTACACCTTC CASSSGDIGFYGYTF few TRBJ1-2 . TRBV27